The sequence of this T cell receptor beta chain was determined in a study of cytomegalovirus exposure and HLA in healthy donors. Study-wide results and caveats: CMV serostatus stood as the only immune exposure information on hand. Other equally common chains were less clonally expanded than HLA-associated TCR beta chains, a later analysis showed. A link between a missense DCLRE1C variant and TCR beta V- and J-gene trimming emerged from a later analysis.

This clone was detected a few times. Its antigen remains unknown. Likely unrecorded immune exposures existed in these nominally healthy donors. Amplification used 60 Vbeta primers and 13 Jbeta primers. The protocol was immunoSEQ multiplex PCR, while the TCRdb copy is restricted to in-frame clones and leaves out a portion. The sample gives over 130,000 clones, about three fifths of which show up once; under 7.5% is in the top ten. Germline CDR1 is SGDLS and CDR2 is YYNGEE. V was pared by 1 base and J by 8 bases, with 6 bases of the junction left unmatched. The CDR3 extends over 14 amino acids. This chain connects TRBV9 to TRBJ1-2; 9 bases are shared with TRBD1. The sequenced material came from PBMCs. This clonotype was obtained from a woman in her sixties in good health and CMV-seropositive. Here the CDR3 reads CASSVIGQGRGYTF. The CDR3 DNA reads as TGTGCCAGCAGCGTAATCGGACAGGGGAGAGGCTACACCTTC.